This T cell receptor (beta chain) was sequenced during a study of cytomegalovirus exposure and HLA in healthy donors (dated by TCRdb to 2016 to 2017). Some background on the complete study: An earlier analysis of 587 of the donors reported under 300 Gb of sequence data and around 100 million unique TCR beta sequences obtained from approximately 180 million T cells. Approximately 300 gigabases of sequencing data and 70 million to 95 million unique TCR sequences made up an early release that covered approximately 650 HLA-typed donors. All discovery cohort repertoires had been generated using a single sequencing platform. HLA typing included class I and class II loci at four-digit resolution. Of the 350 to 450 genotyped donors, approximately 81% were placed in the genetic ancestry cluster associated with self-reported Caucasian donors. Several DR-DQ haplotypes were treated as single units for association and clustering because of strong linkage in the cohort. Among under 450 genotyped donors of the cohort, an average of around 240,000 unique TCR beta nucleotide sequences were sequenced per donor, roughly 20% of them non-productive. In a later analysis, previously published TCR beta repertoires from several hundred donors were re-analyzed and high-resolution HLA genotyping was added so that TCR occurrence patterns could be studied. Rather than drawing on any new phenotypic data, the later analysis identified candidate immune exposures from TCR beta sequences and the way those sequences occurred across donors. Typing coverage differed by locus: A, B, C, DRB1 and DQB1 were typed in roughly 629-630 donors, DQA1 in roughly 510, DPA1 in 600 to 610, and DPB1 in just under 490. To decide whether each TCR beta V gene segment behaved as functional or pseudogenic, an earlier analysis of some 600 of the donors relied on high-throughput TCR beta sequencing. Donor age, sex, ethnicity and CMV serostatus were compiled together with the repertoire data. Genome-wide SNP genotypes for about 55% of the roughly 670 donors were used in a later genetic analysis, which treated that subset as a discovery cohort. The study aimed to test whether cataloging public T cell receptors could reveal signatures of past pathogen exposure. Along with the approximately 670-subject first cohort, a separate validation cohort of around 120 different subjects was used. The study used immunosequencing to profile the T cell repertoires of some 600 subjects and linked those repertoires to cytomegalovirus serostatus. To predict cytomegalovirus infection status, the study combined high-throughput TCR immunosequencing, statistical association of individual TCRs with disease status, and machine learning. General conclusions and limits of the study: The only immune exposure information available for the cohort was CMV serostatus. According to a later analysis, TCR association rates differed among HLA loci, with DRB1 alleles showing the most associated TCRs and HLA-C alleles showing the fewest. Correlated functional status among segregating V segments might reflect linkage disequilibrium, but an unknown experimental factor could not be ruled out. In vitro tests confirmed that three of the cytomegalovirus-associated TCR beta chains recognize cytomegalovirus antigens. In a later analysis, HLA-associated TCR beta chains were found to be more clonally expanded and to have lower generation probabilities than equally common non-associated chains. This cohort had only TCR beta chains sequenced, and the lack of alpha or paired-chain data limited which features could be detected. In an earlier analysis of 450 to 750 of the donors, most TCR beta V segments appeared in productive rearrangements about 87% or about 30% of the time, broadly matching IMGT annotations. A further reported finding was that TCR beta sequences accurately predicted the HLA-A and HLA-B alleles for most subjects in the first cohort. Because the 87-base-pair reads could not distinguish some IMGT-functional V segments, including TRBV6-2 and TRBV6-3, those segments were excluded. Over 15 rarely observed V segments, including chromosome 9 orphons, were excluded from the earlier analysis of just under 600 of the donors because counts were too low. Several of the top co-occurrence clusters appeared to be linked to parvovirus B19, influenza, CMV and Epstein-Barr virus, according to a later analysis. A later genetic analysis associated a missense DCLRE1C variant with V-gene and J-gene trimming of TCR beta chains, and an independent cohort replicated the association. A group of highly shared sequence variants was considered likely to be a technical artifact of the sequencing pipeline. At a false discovery rate of 0.05, a later analysis linked 16,000 or so TCR beta sequences to specific HLA alleles. The authors suggested that the approach could potentially be generalized to other disease states and immunological phenotypes. In a later genetic analysis, fewer N-insertions in productive TCRs were reported among donors in an Asian-associated ancestry cluster than the roughly 710-donor mean. In both the original and validation cohorts, the classifier was reported to diagnose cytomegalovirus status with high specificity and sensitivity. Most TCR sequences were seen in very few donors, while some public TCRs were found in many individuals. The presence/absence analyses assumed that sequencing depth was roughly uniform across donors, and that assumption may not be true. The study gave a list of 150 to 200 TCR beta chains associated with cytomegalovirus. When HLA alleles, especially DR and DQ, strongly co-occurred, attributing TCR associations to individual alleles was difficult. HLA typing was unavailable for some donors at each locus, so association tests used only the typed subset. Most CMV-associated TCR beta chains appeared to be HLA-restricted in a later analysis, and the HLA associations seemed to be driven largely by CMV exposure.

The cohort comprised under 700 healthy bone marrow donors. Cohort members were all nominally healthy when sampled, although unrecorded immune exposures were likely present. The donor was CMV seropositive and was included in the group of 250 to 350 seropositive cohort members. A peripheral blood sample was provided by each donor, and peripheral blood mononuclear cells were used for TCR beta sequencing. The Qiagen DNeasy Blood Extraction Kit was used to extract genomic DNA from the blood cell samples. Libraries were constructed by the immunoSEQ multiplex PCR assay. For the multiplex PCR, a mixture combining 60 forward primers for TCR Vbeta segments and 13 reverse primers for TCR Jbeta segments was used. The CDR3 region of rearranged TCR beta genes was amplified from genomic DNA with a multiplex PCR assay. On the Illumina HiSeq System, the amplified TCR beta libraries were sequenced as 87-base-pair reads. Per the source publication's procedure: In a later analysis, 77 million or so unique TCR beta chains were counted across the 500 to 700 repertoires, and about 10 million of these chains were shared by at least two donors. A nearest-neighbor algorithm error-corrected the raw reads and collapsed the reads into unique sequences, merging closely related sequences to remove PCR and sequencing errors. To assign V, D and J gene segments, CDR3 sequences were aligned to IMGT reference sequences. For a sequence to be retained, at least a six-nucleotide match to both a V gene segment and a J gene segment was required. Rearrangements were classified as productive when the CDR3 lacked stop codons and remained in frame with V and J, and all other rearrangements were classified as non-productive. Following IMGT convention, CDR3 was defined as the stretch from the second conserved V-encoded cysteine up to the conserved J-encoded phenylalanine. In an earlier analysis of roughly 610 of the donors, sequences lacking an unambiguous match to a single V gene segment were excluded. In an earlier analysis of several hundred of the donors, V segments were called functional above 56.7% productive rearrangements and were called segregating when the between-donor standard deviation exceeded 5%. A statistical classification framework was developed to diagnose cytomegalovirus status using the catalog of TCR beta chain sequences. In a later analysis, V and J genes were assigned by comparing TCR nucleotide sequences against IMGT/GENE-DB human TR gene sequences. A later analysis assigned CDR3 sequences and most-parsimonious VDJ recombination scenarios with the TCRdist pipeline. In a later analysis, each TCR beta chain was defined by its CDR3 amino acid sequence together with its V-gene family, and reads without a unique V-gene family were excluded. As a way to deal with suspected cross-contamination and a sequencing artifact, a later analysis dropped 640 or so nucleotide sequences that were highly shared and had low generation probability. In a later analysis, a clonal expansion index for each public chain was calculated from normalized within-repertoire ranks of inferred template counts. A later analysis computed generation probabilities with a VDJ recombination model fitted to out-of-frame rearrangements, and checked the results against IGoR. A later analysis scored TCR-TCR, TCR-HLA and TCR-CMV co-occurrence with hypergeometric tests, applying a repertoire-size bias correction to TCR pairs. To estimate false discovery rates, a later analysis permuted the HLA or CMV assignments 20 times. In a later analysis, co-occurring TCRs were grouped with DBSCAN, and TCRdist sequence similarity was added when clustering was performed within HLA-allele-positive subsets. Co-occurrence clustering excluded repertoires with fewer than 30,000 or more than 120,000 public chains, plus five with anomalous nucleotide sharing. TCRdb obtained this table from immuneACCESS and retained in-frame rearrangements with V and J assigned. These tables miss some clones; where compared with another copy, unresolved V genes account for less than half of the shortfall, and the remainder is unexplained. V, J and clone size are those of that table, while D and trimming were read from the DNA. The sample includes some 120,000 clones, with over 60% observed a single time. The ten largest clonotypes hold roughly 8.2% of the sample.

About this clone: Its target antigen remains unknown. Base qualities are not recorded, but no much larger clone differs from it by a single base.

A distance of 12 bases separates the germline ends of V and J, which lose 7 bases and 0 bases respectively. Counted from cysteine to phenylalanine, this CDR3 has 14 amino acids. The read is trimmed to its CDR3 DNA, 42 bases read in frame from base 1. The germline V gene (reference sequence) specifies SGHAT as CDR1 and FQDESV as CDR2. This receptor was taken from a middle-aged woman in good health and CMV-seropositive. Sequenced: PBMCs. Here the chain combines TRBV11-1 and TRBJ1-1; TRBD1 is perhaps the D gene, given 6 matching bases. The CDR3 is CASTLGHLNTEAFF. The nucleotide sequence is given as TGTGCCAGCACCCTGGGACACCTGAACACTGAAGCTTTCTTT.